This TCR beta chain was identified during a study of shared clonotypes between healthy human individuals. Broader study findings: The researchers took only blood, and tissue repertoires probably look different.

The table came from immunoSEQ multiplex PCR; TCRdb's copy has only in-frame clones and leaves some out. The profile shows approximately 740,000 clones, more than 85% of them singletons. In the naive CD8 group, cells lacked CD45RO and were positively selected for CCR7, so terminally differentiated effector memory CD45RA+ cells were left out. Turning to this clone: Its target is not known.

The sample comprised naive CD8+ T cells sorted from blood. This clonotype originated in a man aged 25-45 years in good health.

The CDR3 nucleotides are TGTGCCACCTCGAGTAGCGGGAGTATCACAGATACGCAGTATTTT. This translates into CATSSSGSITDTQYF. The rearrangement uses TRBV11-2 and TRBJ2-3; 9 nucleotides match TRBD2. The CDR3 covers 15 residues. Germline lookup yields CDR1 SGHAT and CDR2 FQNNGV. The trim removed 10 bases at V and 2 bases at J, leaving 10 bases unmatched. The entire variable domain, with the rest obtained from reference TRBV11-2 and TRBJ2-3, is as follows: EAGVAQSPRYKIIEKRQSVAFWCNPISGHATLYWYQQILGQGPKLLIQFQNNGVVDDSQLPKDRFSAERLKGVDSTLKIQPAKLEDSAVYLCATSSSGSITDTQYFGPGTRLTVL.